This T cell receptor beta chain was sequenced during a study of CD8+ T cells in alopecia areata. Study context: Grafts of skin from C3H/HeJ donors aged about 6-13 months with spontaneous alopecia went to female C3H/HeJ mice aged roughly 7-10 weeks. General study points: Lesional scalp, notably in alopecia totalis/universalis, had clonality above that of normal scalp. Shared TCR sequences were less clear between patients than in mice, possibly partly from HLA diversity. Scalp samples also contribute reads from the resident alphabeta T cells found in normal skin.

cDNA reverse transcribed from extracted RNA served as the sequencing template. Assay used: immunoSEQ multiplex PCR; TCRdb lists only in-frame clones, some missing. The sample yields about 270,000 clones, without any singletons. From germline, CDR1 is GKSSPN and CDR2 SITVG. This CDR3 comprises 14 residues. J lost 3 bases, V lost 1 base, and 4 bases had no gene match. Sorting used CD4, CD8alpha, NKG2D, NKG2ACE and other markers on pooled cutaneous lymph node cells. There are a few counts of this clone. The antigen remains unidentified. Gene names and germline match the mouse. The sequenced fragment ends 4 residues before the CDR3 boundary, so the rest is inferred from the germline J gene.

The sample consisted of CD4+ T cells sorted from a lymph node. The receptor was isolated from a C3H/HeJ mouse with alopecia areata. For the strain, the MHC haplotype given is H2-k. The chain combines TRBV31 with TRBJ1-2; TRBD1 agrees at 8 bases. CDR3 DNA, as far as it was read: TGTGCCTGGAGTCCCAGGGGGCGCGACTCC. It specifies CAWSPRGRDS. The full CDR3 reads CAWSPRGRDSDYTF.